This TCR beta chain was recorded in a study of blood T cell repertoires in COVID-19. At the level of the study: The United States, Italy and Spain were the sources of the acute and convalescent COVID-19 samples. PBMCs, B-cell-depleted T cells, or T cells were the source of the cDNA or gDNA that made up the material.

Turning to this clone: The junction departs from the called germline gene at one end, perhaps through a read error.

The V gene's germline CDR1 is SSHAT and CDR2 FNYEAQ (reference sequence). This CDR3 contains 15 residues. Original processing methods: Researchers report that nucleated cell counts were estimated from reference gene primer amplification. Method: immunoSEQ multiplex PCR; TCRdb's copy keeps in-frame clones and lacks some. V, J and clone size are those of that table, while D and trimming were read from the DNA. The sample includes about 180,000 clones, 88% of them seen just once. This TCR was sampled from a woman aged 25 to 39 with acute or convalescent COVID-19. The material sequenced was peripheral blood. The V and J genes are TRBV7-7 and TRBJ2-1; D possibly corresponds to TRBD2 (6 bases). The CDR3: CASSLVLAGRNEQFF. DNA for the CDR3: TGTGCTAGCAGCTTAGTTCTTGCGGGAAGGAATGAGCAGTTCTTC.